This T cell receptor beta chain was sequenced for a study of cytomegalovirus exposure and HLA in healthy donors. The germline V gene encodes CDR1 LGHNA and CDR2 YSLEER. CDR3 length: 16 residues. V shed 0 bases and J shed 4 bases, with 15 bases lying between them. As to this clone: Its antigen is currently unknown.

Study-wide results and limits: Rare TCR sequences dominated, though some public TCRs recurred in many donors. According to a later analysis, donors in an Asian-associated ancestry cluster reportedly had fewer N-insertions than the 666-donor mean. Specific recognition of CMV antigens was confirmed in vitro for a few chains (all CMV-associated).

Primers: 60 Vbeta forward and 13 Jbeta reverse. Only in-frame clones appear in the TCRdb table, and some are missing; sequencing was by immunoSEQ multiplex PCR. The sample has approximately 200,000 clones, 65% to 80% seen once; the top ten hold approximately 4.8%. The TCR comes from a man younger than 40 in good health and CMV-seropositive. This chain connects TRBV4-3 to TRBJ1-2, with D unclear. Sequenced material: PBMCs. The CDR3 sequence: CASSQDRGGSGYGYTF. The CDR3 nucleotides are TGCGCCAGCAGCCAAGATCGCGGAGGTTCGGGCTATGGCTACACCTTC.